Included here is one T cell receptor (beta chain) sequence, with context. The clone's antigen remains unknown. No qualities accompany the bases; no much larger clone lies one base away. Preparation of the library involved the immunoSEQ multiplex PCR assay. For the multiplex PCR, a mixture combining 60 forward primers for TCR Vbeta segments and 13 reverse primers for TCR Jbeta segments was used. A multiplex PCR assay on genomic DNA amplified the CDR3 region of rearranged TCR beta genes. On the Illumina HiSeq System, the amplified TCR beta libraries were sequenced as 87-base-pair reads. For the original study's pipeline: Across the 500 to 700 repertoires, a later analysis counted around 80 million unique TCR beta chains, 9.5 million to 12 million of which were shared by at least two donors. A nearest-neighbor algorithm error-corrected the raw reads and collapsed the reads into unique sequences, merging closely related sequences to remove PCR and sequencing errors. V, D and J gene segments were assigned by aligning CDR3 sequences to IMGT reference sequences. Each retained sequence needed at least a six-nucleotide match to both a V gene segment and a J gene segment. A rearrangement counted as productive if the CDR3 had no stop codons and remained in frame with V and J, and every other rearrangement counted as non-productive. CDR3 was defined by IMGT convention, running from the second conserved V-encoded cysteine to the conserved J-encoded phenylalanine. In an earlier analysis of around 570 of the donors, sequences lacking an unambiguous match to a single V gene segment were excluded. An earlier analysis of a few hundred of the donors called V segments functional above 56.7% productive rearrangements and segregating when the between-donor standard deviation exceeded 5%. A statistical classification framework was developed to diagnose cytomegalovirus status using the catalog of TCR beta chain sequences. In a later analysis, V and J genes were assigned by comparing TCR nucleotide sequences against IMGT/GENE-DB human TR gene sequences. In a later analysis, CDR3 sequences and most-parsimonious VDJ recombination scenarios were assigned using the TCRdist pipeline. In a later analysis, each TCR beta chain was defined by its CDR3 amino acid sequence together with its V-gene family, and reads lacking a unique V-gene family were excluded. As a way to deal with suspected cross-contamination and a sequencing artifact, a later analysis dropped approximately 570 nucleotide sequences that were highly shared and had low generation probability. For each public chain, a later analysis derived a clonal expansion index from normalized ranks of inferred template counts within each repertoire. In a later analysis, generation probabilities were computed using a VDJ recombination model fitted to out-of-frame rearrangements, and the results were checked against IGoR. Hypergeometric tests were used in a later analysis to score TCR-TCR, TCR-HLA and TCR-CMV co-occurrence, with a repertoire-size bias correction applied to the TCR pairs. A later analysis estimated false discovery rates by permuting HLA or CMV assignments 20 times. A later analysis grouped co-occurring TCRs with DBSCAN, adding TCRdist sequence similarity when clustering within HLA-allele-positive subsets. For co-occurrence clustering, repertoires with fewer than 30,000 or more than 120,000 public chains were excluded, along with roughly 5 repertoires with anomalous nucleotide sharing. The source is immuneACCESS, and TCRdb retained only in-frame sequences with V and J called. Part of the clones is not carried over; for the studies checked, unresolved V genes explain less than half of this, and the remainder is unexplained. V and J calls and clone size follow that table, whereas D and trimming were derived from the DNA. In this sample the table shows under 110,000 clones, about 80% of which occur a single time. Roughly 4.1% of the sample lies in the top ten.

The data derive from a study of cytomegalovirus exposure and HLA in healthy donors (dated by TCRdb to the late 2010s). General notes on the study: An earlier analysis of some 600 of the donors reported 276 Gb of sequence data and 117 million unique TCR beta sequences obtained from about 170 million T cells. About 280 gigabases of sequencing data and approximately 85 million unique TCR sequences were included in an early release covering 550 to 650 HLA-typed donors. The genetic ancestry cluster associated with self-reported Caucasian donors included over 65% of the approximately 400 genotyped donors. The study aimed to test whether cataloging public T cell receptors could reveal signatures of past pathogen exposure. Using immunosequencing, the study profiled T cell repertoires from about 620 subjects and related those repertoires to cytomegalovirus serostatus. A separate validation cohort of roughly 130 different subjects was used in addition to the approximately 610-subject first cohort. To predict cytomegalovirus infection status, the study combined high-throughput TCR immunosequencing, statistical association of individual TCRs with disease status, and machine learning. In a later analysis, previously published TCR beta repertoires from fewer than 750 donors were re-analyzed and high-resolution HLA genotyping was added so that TCR occurrence patterns could be studied. Rather than drawing on any new phenotypic data, the later analysis identified candidate immune exposures from TCR beta sequences and the way those sequences occurred across donors. An earlier analysis of some 600 of the donors applied high-throughput TCR beta sequencing to assess whether each TCR beta V gene segment acted as functional or pseudogenic. Alongside the repertoire data, information on donor age, sex, ethnicity and CMV serostatus was compiled. In a later genetic analysis, genome-wide SNP genotypes for about 55% of the 666 donors were used, and that subset was treated as a discovery cohort. Every repertoire in the discovery cohort had been generated on one and the same sequencing platform. Class I and class II HLA loci were covered by the typing at four-digit resolution. Typing coverage differed by locus: A, B, C, DRB1 and DQB1 were typed in about 629-640 donors, DQA1 in about 500, DPA1 in nearly 610, and DPB1 in 400 to 480. About five DR-DQ haplotypes were handled as single units for association and clustering because linkage in the cohort was strong. Across approximately 420 genotyped donors of the cohort, an average of roughly 250,000 unique TCR beta nucleotide sequences per donor were sequenced, and approximately 17% of those sequences were non-productive. What the research found in general, with its limitations: According to a later analysis, parvovirus B19, influenza, CMV and Epstein-Barr virus appeared linked to several top co-occurrence clusters. The authors suggested that the approach could potentially be generalized to other disease states and immunological phenotypes. In a later genetic analysis, a missense DCLRE1C variant was associated with V-gene and J-gene trimming of TCR beta chains, and the association was replicated in an independent cohort. A cluster of highly shared sequence variants was judged likely to represent a technical artifact of the sequencing pipeline. The cohort was sequenced for TCR beta chains only, and without alpha or paired-chain data the features that could be detected were limited. A later analysis found that TCR association rates varied across HLA loci, with DRB1 alleles showing the most associated TCRs and HLA-C alleles the fewest. Because HLA typing was missing for some donors at each locus, association tests included only the typed subset. Most TCR sequences were seen in very few donors, while some public TCRs were found in many individuals. Sequencing depth was assumed to be roughly uniform across donors in the presence/absence analyses, though that assumption may not hold. A later genetic analysis reported fewer N-insertions in productive TCRs among donors in an Asian-associated ancestry cluster than the roughly 650-donor mean. In both the original and validation cohorts, the classifier was reported to diagnose cytomegalovirus status with high specificity and sensitivity. A later analysis associated 16,951 TCR beta sequences with specific HLA alleles at a false discovery rate of 0.05. A later analysis found that most CMV-associated TCR beta chains appeared HLA-restricted, with HLA associations seemingly driven largely by CMV exposure. A total of 150 to 200 TCR beta chains were listed by the study as associated with cytomegalovirus. When HLA alleles, especially DR and DQ, strongly co-occurred, TCR associations were difficult to assign to individual alleles. In vitro tests confirmed that three of the cytomegalovirus-associated TCR beta chains recognize cytomegalovirus antigens. Fewer than 20 rarely observed V segments, including chromosome 9 orphons, were excluded from the earlier analysis of some 590 of the donors because counts were too low. A further reported finding was that TCR beta sequences accurately predicted the HLA-A and HLA-B alleles for most subjects in the first cohort. In an earlier analysis of some 500 of the donors, most TCR beta V segments were observed in productive rearrangements about 87% or about 30% of the time, broadly matching IMGT annotations. Linkage disequilibrium might explain the correlated functional status among segregating V segments, but an unknown experimental factor could not be ruled out. A later analysis found that HLA-associated TCR beta chains were more clonally expanded and had lower generation probabilities than equally common non-associated chains. Immune exposure information for the cohort was limited to CMV serostatus.

The cohort comprised 710 or so healthy bone marrow donors. At the time of sampling, every cohort member was nominally healthy, though immune exposures that went unrecorded were likely present. The donor was CMV seronegative and was included in the group of a few hundred seronegative cohort members. A peripheral blood sample was provided by each donor, and peripheral blood mononuclear cells were used for TCR beta sequencing. Genomic DNA extraction from the blood cell samples was performed with the Qiagen DNeasy Blood Extraction Kit. The material sequenced was PBMCs. The clonotype comes from a man aged 40-50 years in good health and CMV-seronegative.

Here is the DNA: TGTGCCAGCAGCTTCCGGGACACTAACACTGAAGCTTTCTTT. Its translation is CASSFRDTNTEAFF. Here the chain combines TRBV5-5 and TRBJ1-1, with TRBD1 as a weak D call on 6 bases. V is shortened by 2 bases, J by 2 bases, and the region joining them spans 10 bases. Taken from the germline V gene (reference sequence), the CDR1 and CDR2 loops are SGHKS and YYEKEE. Reading from cysteine to phenylalanine, the CDR3 counts 14 amino acids. Here the CDR3 DNA is all that survives: 42 bases in frame from base 1.